The clone carrying this T cell receptor (beta chain) appeared many times. The sample comes from a study of shared clonotypes between healthy human individuals. Trimming shortened V by 5 bases and J by 5 bases, and 10 bases separated the two germline ends. Germline CDR1 WSHSY, CDR2 SAAADI. CDR3 length: 12 residues. Method: immunoSEQ multiplex PCR; TCRdb's copy keeps in-frame clones and lacks some. This table has more than 550,000 clones, approximately 77% appearing once. The chain has TRBV10-2 and TRBJ2-7; D perhaps matches TRBD1 (6 bases). The sequence was obtained from a woman aged 25 to 39 in good health. The source material was memory CD4+ T cells sorted from blood. As for subset: CD45RA-negative fraction. The chain's CDR3 is CASSITGHEQYF. The CDR3 DNA sequence: TGCGCCAGCAGTATCACAGGGCACGAGCAGTACTTC.